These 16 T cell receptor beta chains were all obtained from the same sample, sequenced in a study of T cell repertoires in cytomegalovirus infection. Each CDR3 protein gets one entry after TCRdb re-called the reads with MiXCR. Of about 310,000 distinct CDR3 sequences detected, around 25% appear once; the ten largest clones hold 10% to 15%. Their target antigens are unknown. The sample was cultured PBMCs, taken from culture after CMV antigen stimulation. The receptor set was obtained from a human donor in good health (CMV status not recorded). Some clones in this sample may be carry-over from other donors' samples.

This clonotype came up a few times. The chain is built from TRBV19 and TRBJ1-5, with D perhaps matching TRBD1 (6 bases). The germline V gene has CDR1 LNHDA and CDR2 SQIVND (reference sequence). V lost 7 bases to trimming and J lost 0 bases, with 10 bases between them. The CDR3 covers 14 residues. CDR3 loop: CASTEGGSNQPQHF. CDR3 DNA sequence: TGTGCCAGTACCGAAGGGGGTAGCAATCAGCCCCAGCATTTT.

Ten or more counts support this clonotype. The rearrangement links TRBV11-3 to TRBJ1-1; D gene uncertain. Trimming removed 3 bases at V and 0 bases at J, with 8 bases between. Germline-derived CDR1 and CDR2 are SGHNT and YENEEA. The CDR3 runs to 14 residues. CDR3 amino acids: CASSFSGLNTEAFF. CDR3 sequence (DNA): TGTGCCAGCAGCTTCTCCGGACTGAACACTGAAGCTTTCTTT.

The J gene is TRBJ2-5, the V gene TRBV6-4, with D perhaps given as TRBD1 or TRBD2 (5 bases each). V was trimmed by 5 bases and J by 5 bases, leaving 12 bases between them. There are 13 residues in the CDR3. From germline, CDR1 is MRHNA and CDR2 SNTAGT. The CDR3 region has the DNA TGTGCCAGCAGTAACCGGGACGTCGAGACCCAGTACTTC. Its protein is CASSNRDVETQYF.

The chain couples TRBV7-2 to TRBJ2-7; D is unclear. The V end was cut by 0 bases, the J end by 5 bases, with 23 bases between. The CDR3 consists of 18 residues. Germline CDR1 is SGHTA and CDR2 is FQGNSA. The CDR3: CASSLAPLSYEASHEQYF. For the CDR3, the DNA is TGTGCCAGCAGCTTAGCCCCTCTTTCGTACGAGGCGTCCCACGAGCAGTACTTC.

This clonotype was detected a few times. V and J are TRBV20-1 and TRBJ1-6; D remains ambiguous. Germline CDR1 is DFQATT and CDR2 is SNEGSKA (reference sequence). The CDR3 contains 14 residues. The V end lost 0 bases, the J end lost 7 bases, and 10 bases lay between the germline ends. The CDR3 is CSARELSGNSPLHF. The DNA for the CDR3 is TGCAGTGCTAGAGAGCTGTCCGGGAATTCACCCCTCCACTTT.

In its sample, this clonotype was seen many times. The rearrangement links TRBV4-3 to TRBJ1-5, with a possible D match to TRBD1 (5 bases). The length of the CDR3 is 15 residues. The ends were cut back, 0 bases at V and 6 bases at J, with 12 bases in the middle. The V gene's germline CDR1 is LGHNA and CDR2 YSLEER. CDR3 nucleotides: TGCGCCAGCAGCCAAGACTCGACCGGGGGTCAGCCCCAGCATTTT. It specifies CASSQDSTGGQPQHF.

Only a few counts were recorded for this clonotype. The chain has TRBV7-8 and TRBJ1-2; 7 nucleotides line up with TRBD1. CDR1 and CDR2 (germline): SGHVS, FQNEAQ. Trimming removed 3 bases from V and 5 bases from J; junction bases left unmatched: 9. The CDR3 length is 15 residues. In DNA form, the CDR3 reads TGTGCCAGCAGCTTCGATCGGACAGGATTTTATGGCTACACCTTC. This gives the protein CASSFDRTGFYGYTF.

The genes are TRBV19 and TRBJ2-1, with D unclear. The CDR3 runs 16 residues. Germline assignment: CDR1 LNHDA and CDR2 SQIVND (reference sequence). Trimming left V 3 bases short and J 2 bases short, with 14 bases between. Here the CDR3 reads CASSIGPDFTYNEQFF. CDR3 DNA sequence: TGTGCCAGTAGTATCGGGCCCGATTTTACCTACAATGAGCAGTTCTTC. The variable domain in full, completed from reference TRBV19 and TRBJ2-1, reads DGGITQSPKYLFRKEGQNVTLSCEQNLNHDAMYWYRQDPGQGLRLIYYSQIVNDFQKGDIAEGYSVSREKKESFPLTVTSAQKNPTAFYLCASSIGPDFTYNEQFFGPGTRLTVL.

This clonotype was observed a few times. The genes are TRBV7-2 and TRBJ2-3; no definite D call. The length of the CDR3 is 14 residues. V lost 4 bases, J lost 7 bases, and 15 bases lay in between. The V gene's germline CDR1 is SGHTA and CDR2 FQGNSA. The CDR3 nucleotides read TGTGCCAGCAGCTCCCGGCCCGGCCTAAATACGCAGTATTTT. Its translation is CASSSRPGLNTQYF. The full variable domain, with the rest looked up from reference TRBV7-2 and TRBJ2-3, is GAGVSQSPSNKVTEKGKDVELRCDPISGHTALYWYRQSLGQGLEFLIYFQGNSAPDKSGLPSDRFSAERTGGSVSTLTIQRTQQEDSAVYLCASSSRPGLNTQYFGPGTRLTVL.

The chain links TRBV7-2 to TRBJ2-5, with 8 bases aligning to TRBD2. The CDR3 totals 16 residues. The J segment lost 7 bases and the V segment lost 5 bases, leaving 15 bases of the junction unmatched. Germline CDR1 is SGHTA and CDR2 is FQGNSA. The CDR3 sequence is CASSGSPAGVRGTQYF. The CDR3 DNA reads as TGTGCCAGCAGCGGTAGTCCAGCGGGAGTGAGAGGGACCCAGTACTTC.

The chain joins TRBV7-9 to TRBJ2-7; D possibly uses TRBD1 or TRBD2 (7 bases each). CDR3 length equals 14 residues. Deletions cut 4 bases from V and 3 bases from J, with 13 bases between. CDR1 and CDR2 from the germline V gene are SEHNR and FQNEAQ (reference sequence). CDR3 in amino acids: CASSWGGQIYEQYF. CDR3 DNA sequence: TGTGCCAGCAGCTGGGGGGGACAGATCTACGAGCAGTACTTC.

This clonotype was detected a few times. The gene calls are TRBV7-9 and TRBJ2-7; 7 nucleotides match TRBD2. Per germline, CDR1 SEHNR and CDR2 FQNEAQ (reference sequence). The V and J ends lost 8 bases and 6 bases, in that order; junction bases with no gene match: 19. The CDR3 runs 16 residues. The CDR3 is CASRRSPGAGKVEQYF. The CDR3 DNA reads TGTGCCAGCCGACGTTCCCCCGGAGCGGGGAAGGTCGAGCAGTACTTC.

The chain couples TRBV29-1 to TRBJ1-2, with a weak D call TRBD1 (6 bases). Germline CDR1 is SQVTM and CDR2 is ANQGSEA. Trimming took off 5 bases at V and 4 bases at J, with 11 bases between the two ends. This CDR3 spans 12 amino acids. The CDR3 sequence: CSVYGQSYGYTF. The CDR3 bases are TGCAGCGTTTATGGACAGTCCTATGGCTACACCTTC.

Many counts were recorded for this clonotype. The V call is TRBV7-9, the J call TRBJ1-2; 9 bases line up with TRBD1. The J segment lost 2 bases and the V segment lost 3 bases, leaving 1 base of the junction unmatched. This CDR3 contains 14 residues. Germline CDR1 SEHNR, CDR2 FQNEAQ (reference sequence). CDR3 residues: CASSFGTGNYGYTF. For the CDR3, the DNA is TGTGCCAGCAGCTTCGGGACAGGGAACTATGGCTACACCTTC.

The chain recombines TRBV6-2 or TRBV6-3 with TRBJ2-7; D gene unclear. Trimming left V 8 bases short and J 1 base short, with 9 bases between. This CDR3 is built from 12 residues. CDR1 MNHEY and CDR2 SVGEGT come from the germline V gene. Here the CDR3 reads CASCGTSYEQYF. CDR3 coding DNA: TGTGCCAGCTGCGGTACGTCCTACGAGCAGTACTTC.

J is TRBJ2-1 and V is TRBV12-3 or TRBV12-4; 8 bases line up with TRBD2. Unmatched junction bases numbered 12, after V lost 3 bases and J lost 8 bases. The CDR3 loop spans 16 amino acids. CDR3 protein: CASSFSPAGARDEQFF. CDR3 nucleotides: TGTGCCAGCAGTTTTTCCCCAGCGGGAGCTCGGGATGAGCAGTTCTTC.